Reported below is one T cell receptor beta chain. The data stem from a study of chemoradiotherapy in HPV16-positive cancers. Germline CDR1 and CDR2: SQVTM and ANQGSEA. This CDR3 is built from 14 residues. With 4 bases removed from V and 3 bases from J, the gap between germline ends came to 15 bases. Clones were read by immunoSEQ multiplex PCR, and TCRdb kept only the in-frame ones, dropping some. The table lists fewer than 6,000 clones, approximately 90% of them singletons. The material was blood, obtained from a patient who underwent chemoradiotherapy. The origin of this receptor is a human donor with HPV-associated anogenital cancer. The chain carries TRBV29-1 and TRBJ1-1, with D perhaps TRBD1 (5 bases). CDR3 sequence (DNA): TGCAGCGTTGTAAGCGGGGACCAGCACACTGAAGCTTTCTTT. It yields the protein CSVVSGDQHTEAFF.